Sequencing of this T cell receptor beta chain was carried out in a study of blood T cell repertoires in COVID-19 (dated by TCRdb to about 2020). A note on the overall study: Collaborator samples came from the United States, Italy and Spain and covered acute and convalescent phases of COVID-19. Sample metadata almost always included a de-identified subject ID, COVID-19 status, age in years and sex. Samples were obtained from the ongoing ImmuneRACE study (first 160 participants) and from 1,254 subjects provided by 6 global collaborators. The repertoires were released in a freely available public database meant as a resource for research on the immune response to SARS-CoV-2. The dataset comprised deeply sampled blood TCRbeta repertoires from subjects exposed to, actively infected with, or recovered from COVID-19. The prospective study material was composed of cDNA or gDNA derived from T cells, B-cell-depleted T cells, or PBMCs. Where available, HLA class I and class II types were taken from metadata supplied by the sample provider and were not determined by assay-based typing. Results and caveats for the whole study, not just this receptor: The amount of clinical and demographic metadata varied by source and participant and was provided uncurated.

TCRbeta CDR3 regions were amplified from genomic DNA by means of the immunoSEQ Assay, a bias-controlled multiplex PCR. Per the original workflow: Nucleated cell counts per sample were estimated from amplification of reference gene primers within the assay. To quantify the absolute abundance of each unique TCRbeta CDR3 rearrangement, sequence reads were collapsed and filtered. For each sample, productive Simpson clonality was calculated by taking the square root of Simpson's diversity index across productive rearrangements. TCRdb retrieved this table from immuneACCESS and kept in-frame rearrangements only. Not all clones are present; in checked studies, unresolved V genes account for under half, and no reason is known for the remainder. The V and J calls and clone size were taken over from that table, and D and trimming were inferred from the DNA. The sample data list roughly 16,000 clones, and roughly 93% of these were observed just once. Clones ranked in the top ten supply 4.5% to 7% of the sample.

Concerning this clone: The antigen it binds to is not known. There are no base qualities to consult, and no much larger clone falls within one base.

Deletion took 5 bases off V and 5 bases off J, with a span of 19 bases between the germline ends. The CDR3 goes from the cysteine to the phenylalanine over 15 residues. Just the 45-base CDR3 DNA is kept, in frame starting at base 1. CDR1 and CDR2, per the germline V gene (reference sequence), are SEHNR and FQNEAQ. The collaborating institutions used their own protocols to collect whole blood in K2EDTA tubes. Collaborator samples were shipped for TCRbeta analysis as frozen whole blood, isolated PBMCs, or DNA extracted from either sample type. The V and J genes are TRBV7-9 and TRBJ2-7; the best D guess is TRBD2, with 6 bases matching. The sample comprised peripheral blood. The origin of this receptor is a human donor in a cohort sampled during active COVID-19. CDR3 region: CASSALYAGSDEQYF. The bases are TGTGCCAGCAGCGCCCTTTACGCGGGGTCCGACGAGCAGTACTTC.